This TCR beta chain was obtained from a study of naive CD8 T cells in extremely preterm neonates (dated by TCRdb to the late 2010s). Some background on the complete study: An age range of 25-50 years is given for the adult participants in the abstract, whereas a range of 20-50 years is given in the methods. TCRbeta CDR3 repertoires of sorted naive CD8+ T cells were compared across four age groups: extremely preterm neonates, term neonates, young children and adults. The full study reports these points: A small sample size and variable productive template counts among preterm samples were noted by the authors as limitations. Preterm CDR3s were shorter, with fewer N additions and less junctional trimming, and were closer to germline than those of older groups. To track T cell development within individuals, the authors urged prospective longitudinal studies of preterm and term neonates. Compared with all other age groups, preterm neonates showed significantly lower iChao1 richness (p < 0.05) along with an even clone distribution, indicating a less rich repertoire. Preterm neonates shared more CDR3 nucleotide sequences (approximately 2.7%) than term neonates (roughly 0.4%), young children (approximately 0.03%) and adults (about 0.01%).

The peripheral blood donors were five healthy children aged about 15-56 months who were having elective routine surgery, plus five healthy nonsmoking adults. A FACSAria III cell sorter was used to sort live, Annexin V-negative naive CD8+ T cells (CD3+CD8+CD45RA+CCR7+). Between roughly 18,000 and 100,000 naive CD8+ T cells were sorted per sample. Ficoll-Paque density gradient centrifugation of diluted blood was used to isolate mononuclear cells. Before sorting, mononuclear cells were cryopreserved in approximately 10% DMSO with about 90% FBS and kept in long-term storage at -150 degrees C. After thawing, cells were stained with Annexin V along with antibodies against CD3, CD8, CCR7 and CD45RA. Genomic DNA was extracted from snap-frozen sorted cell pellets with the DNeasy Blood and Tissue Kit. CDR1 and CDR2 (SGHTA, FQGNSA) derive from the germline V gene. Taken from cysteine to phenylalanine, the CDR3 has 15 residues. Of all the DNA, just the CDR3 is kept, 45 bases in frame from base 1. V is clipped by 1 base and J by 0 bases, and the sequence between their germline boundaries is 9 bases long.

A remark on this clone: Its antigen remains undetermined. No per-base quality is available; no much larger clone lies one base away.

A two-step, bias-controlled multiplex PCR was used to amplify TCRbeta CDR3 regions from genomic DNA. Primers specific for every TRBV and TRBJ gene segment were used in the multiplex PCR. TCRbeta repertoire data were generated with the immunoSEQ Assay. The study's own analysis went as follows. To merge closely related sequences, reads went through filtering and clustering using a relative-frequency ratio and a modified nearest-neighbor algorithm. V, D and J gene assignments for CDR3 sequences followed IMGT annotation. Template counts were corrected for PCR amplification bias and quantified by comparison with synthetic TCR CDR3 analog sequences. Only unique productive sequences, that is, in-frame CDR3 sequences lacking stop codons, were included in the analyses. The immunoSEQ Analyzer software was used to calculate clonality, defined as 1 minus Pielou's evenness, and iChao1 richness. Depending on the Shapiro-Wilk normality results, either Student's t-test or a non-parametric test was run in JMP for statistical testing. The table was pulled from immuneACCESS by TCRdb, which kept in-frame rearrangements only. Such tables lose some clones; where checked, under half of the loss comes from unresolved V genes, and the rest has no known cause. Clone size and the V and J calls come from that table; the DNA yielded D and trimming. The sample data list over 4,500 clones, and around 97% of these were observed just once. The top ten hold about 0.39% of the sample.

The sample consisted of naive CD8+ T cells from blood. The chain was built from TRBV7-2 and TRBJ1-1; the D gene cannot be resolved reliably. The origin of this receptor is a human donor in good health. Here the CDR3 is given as CASSLVSSVNTEAFF. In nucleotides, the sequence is TGTGCCAGCAGCTTAGTTTCCTCGGTGAACACTGAAGCTTTCTTT.